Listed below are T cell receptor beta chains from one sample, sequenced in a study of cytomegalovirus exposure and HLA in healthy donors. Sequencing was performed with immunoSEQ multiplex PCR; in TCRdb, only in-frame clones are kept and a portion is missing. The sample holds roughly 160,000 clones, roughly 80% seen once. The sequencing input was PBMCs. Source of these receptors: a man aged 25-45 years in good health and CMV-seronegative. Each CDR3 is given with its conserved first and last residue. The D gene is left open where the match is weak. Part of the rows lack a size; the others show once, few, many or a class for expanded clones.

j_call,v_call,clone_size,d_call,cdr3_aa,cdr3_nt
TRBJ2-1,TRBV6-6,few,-,CASSYAGSNEQFF,TGTGCCAGCAGTTACGCAGGTAGTAATGAGCAGTTCTTC
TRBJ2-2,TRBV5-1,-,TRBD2,CASSYRLAGDGELFF,TGCGCCAGCAGCTACCGACTAGCGGGGGACGGGGAGCTGTTTTTT
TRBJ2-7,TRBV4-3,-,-,CASSQASGYEQYF,TGCGCCAGCAGCCAAGCCTCGGGCTACGAGCAGTACTTC
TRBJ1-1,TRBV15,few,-,CATSRADTEAFF,TGTGCCACCAGCAGAGCGGACACTGAAGCTTTCTTT
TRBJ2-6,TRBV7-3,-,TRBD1,CASSRGTGGFGANVLTF,TGTGCCAGCAGCAGGGGGACAGGGGGCTTTGGGGCCAACGTCCTGACTTTC
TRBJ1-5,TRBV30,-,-,CAWSLGQRNQPQHF,TGTGCCTGGAGCCTAGGCCAACGCAATCAGCCCCAGCATTTT
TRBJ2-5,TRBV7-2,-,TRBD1,CASSLSGGLVKETQYF,TGTGCCAGCAGCTTATCAGGGGGCCTTGTCAAAGAGACCCAGTACTTC
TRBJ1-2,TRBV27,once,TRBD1,CASSLSETGGWYYGYTF,TGTGCCAGCAGTTTAAGTGAGACAGGGGGCTGGTACTATGGCTACACCTTC
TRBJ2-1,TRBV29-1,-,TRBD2,CSVLSGTRFHEQFF,TGCAGCGTTCTATCCGGGACTAGATTCCATGAGCAGTTCTTC
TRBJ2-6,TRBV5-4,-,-,CASSLGAGGTGANVLTF,TGTGCCAGCAGCTTGGGGGCAGGGGGGACTGGGGCCAACGTCCTGACTTTC
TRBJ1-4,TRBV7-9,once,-,CASSRGTGEKLFF,TGTGCCAGCAGCCGGGGTACTGGTGAAAAACTGTTTTTT
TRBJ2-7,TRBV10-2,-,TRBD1,CASSPKTGGTYEQYF,TGCGCCAGCAGTCCAAAGACAGGGGGCACGTACGAGCAGTACTTC
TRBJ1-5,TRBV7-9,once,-,CSSSKNGGISNQPQHF,TGTTCCAGCAGCAAAAACGGGGGGATTAGCAATCAGCCCCAGCATTTT
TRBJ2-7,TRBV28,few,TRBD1,CASSLRTGNYEQYF,TGTGCCAGCAGTTTACGGACAGGGAACTACGAGCAGTACTTC
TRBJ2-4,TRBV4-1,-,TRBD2,CASSQGLADGRYIQYF,TGCGCCAGCAGCCAAGGACTAGCTGACGGGCGGTACATTCAGTACTTC
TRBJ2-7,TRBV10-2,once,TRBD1,CASSSLQGEIYEQYF,TGCGCCAGCAGCTCATTACAGGGGGAAATCTACGAGCAGTACTTC
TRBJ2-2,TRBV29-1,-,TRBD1,CSVAGTANTGELFF,TGCAGCGTGGCCGGGACAGCGAACACCGGGGAGCTGTTTTTT
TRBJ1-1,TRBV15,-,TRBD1,CATSKVQGAGTEAFF,TGTGCCACCAGCAAAGTTCAGGGGGCAGGGACTGAAGCTTTCTTT
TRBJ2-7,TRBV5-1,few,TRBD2,CASSQVAGVYEQYF,TGCGCCAGCAGCCAAGTAGCGGGAGTGTACGAGCAGTACTTC
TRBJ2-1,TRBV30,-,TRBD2,CAWSAAGGGEQFF,TGTGCCTGGAGTGCAGCGGGGGGGGGTGAGCAGTTCTTC
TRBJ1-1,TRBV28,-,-,CASSPPRGRLEAFF,TGTGCCAGCAGCCCACCCAGGGGCCGCCTAGAAGCTTTCTTT
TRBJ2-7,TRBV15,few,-,CATSRVFQAGAYEQYF,TGTGCCACCAGCAGAGTCTTCCAGGCAGGGGCCTACGAGCAGTACTTC
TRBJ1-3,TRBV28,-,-,CASSPWDNTGNTIYF,TGTGCCAGCAGCCCCTGGGACAACACTGGAAACACCATATATTTT
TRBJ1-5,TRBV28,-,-,CASSWPGSNQPQHF,TGTGCCAGCAGTTGGCCAGGTAGCAATCAGCCCCAGCATTTT
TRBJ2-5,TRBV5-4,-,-,CASSLVTSETQYF,TGTGCCAGCAGCTTGGTAACTAGCGAGACCCAGTACTTC
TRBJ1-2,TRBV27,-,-,CASSLTGLGSAYGYTF,TGTGCCAGCAGTTTGACGGGGTTAGGGTCTGCTTATGGCTACACCTTC
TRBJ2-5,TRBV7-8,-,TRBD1,CASSSQTGRETQYF,TGTGCCAGCAGCTCCCAGACAGGGAGAGAGACCCAGTACTTC
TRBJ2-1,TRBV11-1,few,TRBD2,CASSRSGRGSNEQFF,TGTGCCAGCAGTCGAAGCGGGAGAGGTAGCAATGAGCAGTTCTTC
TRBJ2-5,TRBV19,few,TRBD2,CASSLSLARQETQYF,TGTGCCAGTAGCTTATCACTAGCGCGCCAAGAGACCCAGTACTTC
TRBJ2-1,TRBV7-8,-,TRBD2,CASSRRTSGRAYYNEQFF,TGTGCCAGCAGCCGGAGGACTAGCGGGAGGGCCTACTACAATGAGCAGTTCTTC
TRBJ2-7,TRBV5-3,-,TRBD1,CARSFEGQVPYEQYF,TGTGCCAGAAGTTTCGAGGGACAGGTGCCCTACGAGCAGTACTTC
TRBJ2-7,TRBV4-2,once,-,CASSSAQLSYEQYF,TGTGCCAGCAGCTCAGCACAGCTCTCCTACGAGCAGTACTTC
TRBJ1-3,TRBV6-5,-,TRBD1,CASSLSGQGRNTIYF,TGTGCCAGCAGTTTATCCGGACAGGGTCGAAACACCATATATTTT
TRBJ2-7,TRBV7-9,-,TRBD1,CASSLFSSAGGNYEQYF,TGTGCCAGCAGCTTATTTTCTTCTGCAGGGGGCAACTACGAGCAGTACTTC
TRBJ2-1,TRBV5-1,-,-,CASSFWRAKLGNEQFF,TGCGCCAGCAGCTTCTGGCGGGCAAAACTGGGCAATGAGCAGTTCTTC
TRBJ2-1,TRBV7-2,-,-,CASSSSNGGHNEQFF,TGTGCCAGCAGCTCGTCTAACGGGGGTCACAATGAGCAGTTCTTC
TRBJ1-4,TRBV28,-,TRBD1,CASSLGGSGEKLFF,TGTGCCAGCAGTCTAGGGGGCTCGGGTGAAAAACTGTTTTTT
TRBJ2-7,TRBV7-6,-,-,CASSLTGISYEQYF,TGTGCCAGCAGCTTAACAGGGATCTCCTACGAGCAGTACTTC
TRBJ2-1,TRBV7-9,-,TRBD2,CASSSFAGTSLSYNEQFF,TGTGCCAGCAGCTCATTTGCCGGGACTAGCCTCTCCTACAATGAGCAGTTCTTC
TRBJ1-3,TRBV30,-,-,CAWSIGGGSGNTIYF,TGTGCCTGGAGTATCGGAGGTGGGTCTGGAAACACCATATATTTT
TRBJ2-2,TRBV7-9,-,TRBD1,CASSWLTGGANTGELFF,TGTGCCAGCAGCTGGCTCACAGGGGGCGCGAACACCGGGGAGCTGTTTTTT
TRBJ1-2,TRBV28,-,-,CASRQDVPLNYGYTF,TGTGCCAGCAGACAGGACGTACCCCTTAACTATGGCTACACCTTC
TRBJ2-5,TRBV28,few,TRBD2,CASTWGGSGSRETQYF,TGTGCCAGCACTTGGGGAGGTAGCGGGAGTAGAGAGACCCAGTACTTC
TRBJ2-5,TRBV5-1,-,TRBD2,CASSSSGGAGETQYF,TGCGCCAGCAGCTCTAGCGGGGGGGCCGGGGAGACCCAGTACTTC
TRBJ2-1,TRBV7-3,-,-,CASSLGHPEGSYNEQFF,TGTGCCAGCAGCTTAGGACACCCCGAAGGGTCCTACAATGAGCAGTTCTTC
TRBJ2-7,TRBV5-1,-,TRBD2,CASARGLEASYEQYF,TGCGCCAGCGCCCGAGGACTAGAAGCTTCCTACGAGCAGTACTTC
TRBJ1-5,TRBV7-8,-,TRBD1,CASSNRQGGGPQHF,TGTGCCAGCAGCAACCGACAGGGAGGAGGGCCCCAGCATTTT
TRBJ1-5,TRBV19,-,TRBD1,CASSDWGQGYQPQHF,TGTGCCAGTAGTGACTGGGGACAGGGGTATCAGCCCCAGCATTTT
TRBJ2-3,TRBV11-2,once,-,CASSLATGQRTDTQYF,TGTGCCAGCAGCTTAGCCACGGGACAACGCACAGATACGCAGTATTTT
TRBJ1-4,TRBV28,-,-,CASSLWAEGEKLFF,TGTGCCAGCAGTTTATGGGCAGAGGGCGAAAAACTGTTTTTT
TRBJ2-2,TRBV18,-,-,CASSPLARNTGELFF,TGTGCCAGCTCACCACTAGCTCGGAACACCGGGGAGCTGTTTTTT
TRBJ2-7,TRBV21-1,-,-,CASSKATFRGPYEQYF,TGTGCCAGCAGCAAAGCGACTTTCCGAGGCCCCTACGAGCAGTACTTC
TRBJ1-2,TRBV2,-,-,CASRETDYYGYTF,TGTGCCAGCAGGGAGACAGACTACTATGGCTACACCTTC
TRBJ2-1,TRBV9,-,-,CASSPGRDSQFF,TGTGCCAGCAGCCCCGGGCGGGACTCACAGTTCTTC
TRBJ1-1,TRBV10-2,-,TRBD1,CASRGQGDSTEAFF,TGCGCCAGCAGGGGACAGGGGGATTCAACTGAAGCTTTCTTT
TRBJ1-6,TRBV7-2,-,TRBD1,CASRVGQGASSYNSPLHF,TGTGCCAGCAGAGTGGGACAGGGGGCGAGCTCCTATAATTCACCCCTCCACTTT
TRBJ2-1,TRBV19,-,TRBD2,CASRTSGGDSSYNEQFF,TGTGCCAGTAGAACTAGCGGGGGGGACAGCTCCTACAATGAGCAGTTCTTC
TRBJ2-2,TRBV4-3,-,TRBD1,CASSQTGTGTGELFF,TGCGCCAGCAGCCAAACCGGGACAGGGACCGGGGAGCTGTTTTTT